Presented here are 30 T cell receptor beta chains from one specimen sequenced in a study of blood T cell repertoires in COVID-19. Method: immunoSEQ multiplex PCR; TCRdb's copy keeps in-frame clones and lacks some. This sample has more than 100,000 clones, with over 80% found just once. The source material was peripheral blood. These receptors were taken from a man over 45 with active COVID-19.

V gene TRBV6-1 combines with J gene TRBJ1-1; maybe TRBD1 (5 bases). Trimming removed 3 bases at V and 1 base at J, with 15 bases between. The length of the CDR3 is 16 residues. CDR1 and CDR2 (germline): MNHNS, SASEGT. CDR3 region: CASSEAPREGNTEAFF. In DNA form, the CDR3 reads TGTGCCAGCAGTGAGGCCCCCAGGGAGGGGAACACTGAAGCTTTCTTT.

This clone has only one observation. The rearrangement uses TRBV29-1 and TRBJ2-6; TRBD1 aligns across 7 bases. The CDR3 covers 15 residues. Germline V gives CDR1 SQVTM, CDR2 ANQGSEA. After removal of 7 bases from V and 0 bases from J, the junction contained 6 bases not matched to a gene. CDR3 amino acids: CSARQGSSGANVLTF. The CDR3 nucleotides read TGCAGCGCCCGACAGGGTAGCTCTGGGGCCAACGTCCTGACTTTC.

Worth noting for this clone: This may arise from a read error, as a much more abundant clone is one base away. V gene TRBV7-2 combines with J gene TRBJ1-2, with D perhaps matching TRBD1 (6 bases). This CDR3 contains 12 residues. The germline CDR1 and CDR2 sequences are SGHTA and FQGNSA. V was shortened by 6 bases and J by 3 bases, with 8 bases between the two germline ends. The chain's CDR3 is CASSQGYYGYTF. The CDR3 DNA reads as TGTGCCAGCAGTCAGGGGTACTATGGCTACACCTTC. Full variable domain (missing parts from reference TRBV7-2 and TRBJ1-2): GAGVSQSPSNKVTEKGKDVELRCDPISGHTALYWYRQSLGQGLEFLIYFQGNSAPDKSGLPSDRFSAERTGGSVSTLTIQRTQQEDSAVYLCASSQGYYGYTFGSGTRLTVV.

V usage is TRBV5-8 and J usage is TRBJ1-3; 7 positions match TRBD1. The CDR3 has 16 amino acids. Trimming removed 4 bases from V and 0 bases from J; junction bases left unmatched: 7. Germline V lookup: CDR1 SGHTS, CDR2 YDEGEE. The DNA of the CDR3 is TGTGCCAGCAGCCGGGACAGCATATCCTCTGGAAACACCATATATTTT. This encodes CASSRDSISSGNTIYF.

The chain links TRBV6-6 to TRBJ2-7, with D possibly matching TRBD1 (5 bases). V was pared by 2 bases and J by 2 bases, with 10 bases between. CDR3 length: 14 amino acids. Germline CDR1 and CDR2: MNHNY and SVGAGI (reference sequence). The CDR3 DNA follows: TGTGCCAGCAGTTACGGCAGGGCAGCCTACGAGCAGTACTTC. Translated, it gives CASSYGRAAYEQYF.

The chain uses TRBV6-6 and TRBJ1-6, with a weak D call TRBD1 (5 bases). The CDR3 extends over 12 amino acids. Trimming took off 6 bases at V and 9 bases at J, with 9 bases between the two ends. Germline V gene lookup returns CDR1 MNHNY and CDR2 SVGAGI (reference sequence). For the CDR3, the DNA is TGTGCCAGCAGCCCAAGGGGTTCACCCCTCCACTTT. Amino acid sequence: CASSPRGSPLHF.

The chain couples TRBV3-1 (or the pseudogene TRBV3-2) to TRBJ1-1; unclear D gene. CDR1 and CDR2 from the germline V gene are LGHDT and YNNKEL (reference sequence). This CDR3 is built from 15 residues. V was clipped by 0 bases and J by 1 base, with 9 bases between them. The CDR3 protein is CASSQESMSNTEAFF. The CDR3 bases are TGTGCCAGCAGCCAAGAGTCTATGTCGAACACTGAAGCTTTCTTT.

The J gene is TRBJ2-5, the V gene TRBV7-2; 8 bases match TRBD2. J lost 5 bases, V lost 5 bases, and 7 bases had no gene match. The CDR3 sequence is 14 residues long. Germline CDR1 SGHTA, CDR2 FQGNSA. CDR3 sequence: CASSPGGAQETQYF. The CDR3 nucleotides are TGTGCCAGCAGCCCCGGGGGGGCCCAGGAGACCCAGTACTTC. The full variable domain, rest sourced from reference TRBV7-2 and TRBJ2-5, is GAGVSQSPSNKVTEKGKDVELRCDPISGHTALYWYRQSLGQGLEFLIYFQGNSAPDKSGLPSDRFSAERTGGSVSTLTIQRTQQEDSAVYLCASSPGGAQETQYFGPGTRLLVL.

This chain joins TRBV12-3 or TRBV12-4 and TRBJ1-6, with 9 bases that match TRBD1. The CDR3 has 13 residues. V trimming: 5 bases; J trimming: 10 bases; junction bases outside the gene matches: 3. CDR3 in DNA: TGTGCCAGCAGTCAGGGACAGGGATCACCCCTCCACTTT. Residues: CASSQGQGSPLHF.

In this sample, this clone turned up a few times. V is TRBV6-5 and J is TRBJ1-2; 8 bases fit TRBD1. CDR1 is MNHEY, CDR2 SVGAGI, per germline. This CDR3 is 15 amino acids long. Trimming cost V 7 bases and J 0 bases; bases outside gene matches: 7. CDR3 sequence (DNA): TGTGCCAGCAACAGACAGGGGACGGCTAACTATGGCTACACCTTC. Protein sequence: CASNRQGTANYGYTF.

J is TRBJ2-7 and V is TRBV5-4, with D maybe TRBD2 (7 bases). CDR3 size: 15 residues. Looked up from germline, CDR1 is SGHNT and CDR2 is YYREEE (reference sequence). V was shortened by 3 bases and J by 6 bases, with 19 bases between the two germline ends. Here the CDR3 reads CASSWGSGGLSEQYF. For the CDR3, the DNA is TGTGCCAGCAGCTGGGGATCGGGGGGCCTTAGCGAGCAGTACTTC. Supplemented by reference TRBV5-4 and TRBJ2-7, the full variable domain reads ETGVTQSPTHLIKTRGQQVTLRCSSQSGHNTVSWYQQALGQGPQFIFQYYREEENGRGNFPPRFSGLQFPNYSSELNVNALELDDSALYLCASSWGSGGLSEQYFGPGTRLTVT.

This sequence joins TRBV27 and TRBJ1-1, with 7 bases lining up with TRBD1. V lost 5 bases to trimming and J lost 5 bases; unmatched junction nucleotides: 11. This CDR3 has 15 amino acids. The germline V gene has CDR1 MNHEY and CDR2 SMNVEV (reference sequence). In DNA form, the CDR3 reads TGTGCCAGCAGTCCTACTGACAGGGTGCAAACTGAAGCTTTCTTT. It codes for CASSPTDRVQTEAFF.

The CDR3 nucleotides are TGTGCCAGCCGGAGGCACGAGCAGTACTTC. Protein sequence: CASRRHEQYF. The V gene is TRBV21-1, the J gene TRBJ2-7; TRBD2 was called by the table and not checked on the DNA. TRBV21-1 is an annotated pseudogene. The CDR3 contains 10 residues.

This clone was counted a single time. The chain employs TRBV18 and TRBJ2-1; D remains ambiguous. V was cut by 5 bases and J by 7 bases, with 9 bases left in between. In germline, CDR1 is KGHSH, CDR2 LQKENI. This CDR3 region has 12 residues. The CDR3 region has the DNA TGTGCCAGCTCATCGGTCCGGAATGAGCAGTTCTTC. It yields the protein CASSSVRNEQFF.

The chain links TRBV6-5 to TRBJ1-2, with 9 bases fitting TRBD1. The trim removed 5 bases at V and 8 bases at J, leaving 9 bases unmatched. The CDR3 has 14 amino acids. Germline CDR1 is MNHEY and CDR2 is SVGAGI. CDR3 coding DNA: TGTGCCAGCAGTACCTTAACAGGGGGCAGCGGCTACACCTTC. Translation gives CASSTLTGGSGYTF.

The rearrangement uses TRBV30 and TRBJ2-7, with 9 bases aligning to TRBD1. This CDR3 is 15 amino acids long. The ends lost 3 bases at V and 5 bases at J; junction bases unmatched: 11. Per germline, CDR1 GTSNPN and CDR2 SVGIG (reference sequence). Written as DNA, the CDR3 is TGTGCCTGGAGCAACCTTTTAGGACAGGGGAACGAGCAGTACTTC. Amino acid sequence: CAWSNLLGQGNEQYF.

V usage is TRBV9 and J usage is TRBJ1-2; 12 nucleotides line up with TRBD1. V was clipped by 3 bases and J by 4 bases; unmatched bases: 13. This CDR3 is 18 amino acids long. Germline lookup yields CDR1 SGDLS and CDR2 YYNGEE. CDR3 sequence reads: CASSAATGTGGFGYGYTF. DNA for the CDR3: TGTGCCAGCAGCGCTGCGACCGGGACAGGGGGCTTTGGCTATGGCTACACCTTC.

This chain uses TRBV7-9 with TRBJ2-2, with D tentatively TRBD2 (5 bases). The CDR3 length is 17 residues. Germline V gene lookup returns CDR1 SEHNR and CDR2 FQNEAQ (reference sequence). The germline V and J ends were trimmed by 5 bases and 2 bases, with 18 bases remaining between them. This CDR3 is CASSLPPRLANTGELFF. Written as DNA, the CDR3 is TGTGCCAGCAGCCTTCCCCCGAGGCTAGCAAACACCGGGGAGCTGTTTTTT.

The chain uses TRBV19 and TRBJ1-2; TRBD1 aligns across 9 bases. There are 13 residues in the CDR3. Germline loops: CDR1 LNHDA, CDR2 SQIVND (reference sequence). Trimming removed 5 bases from V and 8 bases from J; junction bases left unmatched: 6. The CDR3 coding sequence is TGTGCCAGTAGTCGAGGAACAGGGGGCGGCTACACCTTC. Translation: CASSRGTGGGYTF.

The chain is built from TRBV6-1 and TRBJ1-2, with 10 bases identical to TRBD1. V shed 4 bases and J 0 bases; nucleotides not matched to a gene: 8. This CDR3 is built from 17 residues. Looked up from germline, CDR1 is MNHNS and CDR2 is SASEGT. The CDR3 spells CASSARLTGGPNYGYTF. The CDR3 region has the DNA TGTGCCAGCAGTGCCCGGCTGACAGGGGGCCCTAACTATGGCTACACCTTC.

The chain joins TRBV20-1 to TRBJ1-1; D is perhaps TRBD1 (6 bases). The CDR3 consists of 11 residues. The germline V gene encodes CDR1 DFQATT and CDR2 SNEGSKA (reference sequence). Trimming pared 6 bases from V and 9 bases from J, leaving 14 bases between. CDR3 DNA sequence: TGCAGTGCCCTACCGGACAGCAAAGCTTTCTTT. Protein sequence: CSALPDSKAFF.

This clone was seen a handful of times. The rearrangement joins TRBV11-2 to TRBJ2-7; 8 positions match TRBD2. Germline CDR1 is SGHAT and CDR2 is FQNNGV. The V segment lost 5 bases and the J segment 2 bases; nucleotides outside the gene matches: 5. The CDR3 covers 14 residues. CDR3 bases: TGTGCCAGCAGCCCGGGGGGGCATGCCTACGAGCAGTACTTC. It is translated as CASSPGGHAYEQYF. Full variable domain (remainder filled in from reference TRBV11-2 and TRBJ2-7): EAGVAQSPRYKIIEKRQSVAFWCNPISGHATLYWYQQILGQGPKLLIQFQNNGVVDDSQLPKDRFSAERLKGVDSTLKIQPAKLEDSAVYLCASSPGGHAYEQYFGPGTRLTVT.

The chain couples TRBV2 to TRBJ2-3; the match to TRBD2 covers 8 bases. Germline V gene lookup returns CDR1 SNHLY and CDR2 FYNNEI. Germline trimming cut 4 bases from V and 4 bases from J; bases unmatched to any gene: 10. The CDR3 has 16 residues. CDR3 nucleotides: TGTGCCAGCAGTGCGAGACCCGGGGGGGCATCAGATACGCAGTATTTT. Amino acids: CASSARPGGASDTQYF.

The rearrangement joins TRBV12-2 to TRBJ1-2; TRBD1, as called in the table, went unchecked against the DNA. TRBV12-2 is a documented pseudogene. The CDR3 contains 15 residues. This CDR3 reads CASRLGDRGKNGYTF. CDR3 bases: TGTGCAAGTCGCTTAGGAGACAGGGGGAAGAATGGCTACACCTTC.

The chain combines TRBV7-2 with TRBJ1-3; 9 positions agree with TRBD1. The CDR3 contains 15 residues. V dropped 4 bases and J dropped 5; count of bases not matched to a gene: 6. The V gene's germline CDR1 is SGHTA and CDR2 FQGNSA. The CDR3 is CASSSDRGLRNTIYF. The CDR3 DNA sequence: TGTGCCAGCAGCTCGGACAGGGGCCTCAGAAACACCATATATTTT. The variable domain in full, with the rest retrieved from reference TRBV7-2 and TRBJ1-3, is GAGVSQSPSNKVTEKGKDVELRCDPISGHTALYWYRQSLGQGLEFLIYFQGNSAPDKSGLPSDRFSAERTGGSVSTLTIQRTQQEDSAVYLCASSSDRGLRNTIYFGEGSWLTVV.

The rearrangement uses TRBV6-5 and TRBJ2-1; 9 nucleotides match TRBD2. This CDR3 spans 15 amino acids. J gave up 5 bases and V 5 bases, and 7 bases lay outside the gene matches. CDR1 and CDR2 (germline): MNHEY, SVGAGI. The CDR3 DNA sequence: TGTGCCAGCAGTAACCCATCTAGCGGGGACAATGAGCAGTTCTTC. Translation gives CASSNPSSGDNEQFF.

In regard to this clone: The identical CDR3 is also encoded by other nucleotide sequences in the sample. The CDR3 DNA reads as TGTGCCAGCTCACCGTTCAGGGAGAACACTGAAGCTTTCTTT. Residues: CASSPFRENTEAFF. V is TRBV18 and J is TRBJ1-1, with a possible D match to TRBD1 (5 bases). V was pared by 3 bases and J by 1 base, with 9 bases between. The CDR3 spans 14 residues. Germline CDR1 reads KGHSH; CDR2 reads LQKENI. The variable domain in full, with the rest retrieved from reference TRBV18 and TRBJ1-1, is NAGVMQNPRHLVRRRGQEARLRCSPMKGHSHVYWYRQLPEEGLKFMVYLQKENIIDESGMPKERFSAEFPKEGPSILRIQQVVRGDSAAYFCASSPFRENTEAFFGQGTRLTVV.

This clone was seen a handful of times. The chain uses TRBV10-3 and TRBJ2-1, with 8 bases aligning to TRBD2. The CDR3 is made up of 19 amino acids. Trimming took 5 bases from V and 7 from J; bases not matched to a gene: 22. Germline V gene lookup returns CDR1 ENHRY and CDR2 SYGVKD. The CDR3 sequence is CAISSGTRGRRSDENEQFF. In DNA form, the CDR3 reads TGTGCCATCAGTTCCGGGACTAGGGGACGCCGGAGCGATGAAAATGAGCAGTTCTTC.

This chain connects TRBV11-1 to TRBJ2-4, with D perhaps TRBD1 (6 bases). The CDR3 extends over 14 amino acids. The germline CDR1 and CDR2 sequences are SGHAT and FQDESV (reference sequence). The V gene lost 3 bases and the J gene lost 8 bases, with 14 bases spanning the gap. The CDR3 nucleotides are TGTGCCAGCAGCTTTGGGCAGGGGAGAGACATTCAGTACTTC. Translated, it gives CASSFGQGRDIQYF.

This clone has only a few counts. This sequence joins TRBV6-2 or TRBV6-3 and TRBJ2-7; D uncertain. V was cut by 6 bases and J by 5 bases, with 11 bases left in between. CDR1 and CDR2 (germline): MNHEY, SVGEGT. The CDR3 is made up of 12 amino acids. In DNA form, the CDR3 reads TGTGCCAGCAGCCGCCTAGGCGACGAGCAGTACTTC. The encoded protein is CASSRLGDEQYF.